The clone carrying this TCR beta chain was detected a few times. PCR was performed a second time for about 6 to 11 cycles using a sample-barcoded 5' primer and a J-beta primer mix. There were at least 2.5 million CDR3-containing paired-end reads obtained from each sample. TCRdb reprocessed the 5' RACE reads with MiXCR, giving one entry per CDR3 protein. The data contain around 1,500,000 distinct CDR3 sequences, approximately 30% of them singletons. This record comes from a study of blood T cells in healthy people across ages. Aged roughly 6 to 90, donors were systemically healthy Caucasians from Russia. Germline values: CDR1 SGHTA, CDR2 FQGNSA. The CDR3 has 17 residues. The trim removed 4 bases at V and 1 base at J, leaving 10 bases unmatched.

The source material was blood. The rearrangement joins TRBV7-2 to TRBJ2-7; 10 nucleotides agree with TRBD1. The clonotype originates from a woman aged 25 to 45 in good health. The CDR3 sequence: CASSYHSGTGASYEQYF. Written as DNA, the CDR3 is TGTGCCAGCAGCTACCATTCCGGGACAGGGGCGTCCTACGAGCAGTACTTC.